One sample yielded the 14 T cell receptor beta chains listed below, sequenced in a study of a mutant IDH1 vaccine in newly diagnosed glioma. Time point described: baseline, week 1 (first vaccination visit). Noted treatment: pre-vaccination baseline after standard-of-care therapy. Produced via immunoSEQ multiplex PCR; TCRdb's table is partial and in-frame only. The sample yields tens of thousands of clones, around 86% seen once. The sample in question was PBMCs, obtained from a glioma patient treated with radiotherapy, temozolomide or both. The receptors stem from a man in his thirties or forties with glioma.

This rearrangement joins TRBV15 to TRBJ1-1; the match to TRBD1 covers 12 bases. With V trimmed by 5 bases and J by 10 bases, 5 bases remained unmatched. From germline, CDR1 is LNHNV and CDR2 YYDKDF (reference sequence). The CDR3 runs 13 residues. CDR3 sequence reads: CATSGTGGVGAFF. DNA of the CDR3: TGTGCCACCAGCGGGACAGGGGGCGTCGGAGCTTTCTTT.

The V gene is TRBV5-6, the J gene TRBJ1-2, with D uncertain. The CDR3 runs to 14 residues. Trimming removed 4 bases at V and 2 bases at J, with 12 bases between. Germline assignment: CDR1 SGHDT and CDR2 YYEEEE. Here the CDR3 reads CASSRLKGNYGYTF. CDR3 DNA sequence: TGTGCCAGCAGCCGACTAAAAGGGAACTATGGCTACACCTTC.

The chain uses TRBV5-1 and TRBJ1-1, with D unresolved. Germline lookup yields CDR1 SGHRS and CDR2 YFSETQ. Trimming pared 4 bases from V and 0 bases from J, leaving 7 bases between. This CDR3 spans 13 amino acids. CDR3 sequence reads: CASSVDLNTEAFF. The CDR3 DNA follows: TGCGCCAGCAGCGTGGACCTGAACACTGAAGCTTTCTTT. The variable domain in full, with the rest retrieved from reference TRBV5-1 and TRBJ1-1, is KAGVTQTPRYLIKTRGQQVTLSCSPISGHRSVSWYQQTPGQGLQFLFEYFSETQRNKGNFPGRFSGRQFSNSRSEMNVSTLELGDSALYLCASSVDLNTEAFFGQGTRLTVV.

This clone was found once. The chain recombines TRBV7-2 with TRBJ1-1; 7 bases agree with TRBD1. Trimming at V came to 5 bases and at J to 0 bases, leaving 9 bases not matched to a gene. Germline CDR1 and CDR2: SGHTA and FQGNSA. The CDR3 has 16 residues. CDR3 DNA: TGTGCCAGCAGCGGGCTTAGGGGGCGTGTGAACACTGAAGCTTTCTTT. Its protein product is CASSGLRGRVNTEAFF.

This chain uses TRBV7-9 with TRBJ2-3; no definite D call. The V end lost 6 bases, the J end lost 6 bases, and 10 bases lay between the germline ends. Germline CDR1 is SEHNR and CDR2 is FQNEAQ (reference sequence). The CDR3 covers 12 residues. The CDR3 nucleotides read TGTGCCAGCAGTTGGAGAGGTGATACGCAGTATTTT. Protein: CASSWRGDTQYF.

The CDR3 DNA follows: TGTGCTAGTGGTTCCACCTACTCCTGGGAGGTTTACGAGCAGTACTTC. Protein: CASGSTYSWEVYEQYF. This chain connects TRBV12-5 to TRBJ2-7; possibly TRBD2 for D (6 bases). This CDR3 is 16 amino acids long. Per germline, CDR1 LGHNT and CDR2 FRNRAP. V lost 4 bases to trimming and J lost 4 bases, with 20 bases between them.

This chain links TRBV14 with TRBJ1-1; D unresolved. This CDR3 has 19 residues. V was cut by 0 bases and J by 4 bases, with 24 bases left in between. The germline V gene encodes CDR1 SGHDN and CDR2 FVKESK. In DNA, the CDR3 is TGTGCCAGCAGCCAAGATCCGGTTGAATTTTGGCTAATGGGCACTGAAGCTTTCTTT. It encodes CASSQDPVEFWLMGTEAFF.

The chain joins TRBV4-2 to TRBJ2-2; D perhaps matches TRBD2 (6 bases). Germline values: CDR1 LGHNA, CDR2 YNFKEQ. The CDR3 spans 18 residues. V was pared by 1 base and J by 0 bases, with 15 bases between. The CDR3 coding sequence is TGTGCCAGCAGCCAAGCCCGTAGTGGGGGGACGAACACCGGGGAGCTGTTTTTT. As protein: CASSQARSGGTNTGELFF.

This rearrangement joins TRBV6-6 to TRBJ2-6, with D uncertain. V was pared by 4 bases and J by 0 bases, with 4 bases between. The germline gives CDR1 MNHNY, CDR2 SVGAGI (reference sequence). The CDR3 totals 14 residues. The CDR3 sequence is CASSLDSGANVLTF. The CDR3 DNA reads TGTGCCAGCAGTTTGGACTCTGGGGCCAACGTCCTGACTTTC.

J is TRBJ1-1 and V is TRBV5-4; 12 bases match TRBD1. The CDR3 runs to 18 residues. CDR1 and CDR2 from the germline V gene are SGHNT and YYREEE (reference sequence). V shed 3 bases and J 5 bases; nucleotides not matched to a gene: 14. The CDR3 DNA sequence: TGTGCCAGCAGCTCATACCTCGGGACAGGGGGCGCAGGAACTGAAGCTTTCTTT. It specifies CASSSYLGTGGAGTEAFF.

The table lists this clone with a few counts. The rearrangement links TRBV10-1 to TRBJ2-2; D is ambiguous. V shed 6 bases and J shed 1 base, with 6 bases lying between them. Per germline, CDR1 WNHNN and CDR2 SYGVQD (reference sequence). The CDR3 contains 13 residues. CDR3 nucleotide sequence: TGCGCCAGCAGCCTGGGGAACACCGGGGAGCTGTTTTTT. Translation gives CASSLGNTGELFF.

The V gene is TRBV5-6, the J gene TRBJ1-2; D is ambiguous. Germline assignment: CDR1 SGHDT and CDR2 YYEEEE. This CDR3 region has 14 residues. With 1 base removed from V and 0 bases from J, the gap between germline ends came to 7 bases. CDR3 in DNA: TGTGCCAGCAGCTTGCATAGAGCTAACTATGGCTACACCTTC. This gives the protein CASSLHRANYGYTF.

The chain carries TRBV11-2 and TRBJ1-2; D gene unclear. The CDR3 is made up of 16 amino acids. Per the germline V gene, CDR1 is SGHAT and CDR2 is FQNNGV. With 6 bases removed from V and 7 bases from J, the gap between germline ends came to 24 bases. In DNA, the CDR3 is TGTGCCAGCAGTCCCCGAGTAATACGGGATGAACGTGGCTACACCTTC. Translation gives CASSPRVIRDERGYTF.

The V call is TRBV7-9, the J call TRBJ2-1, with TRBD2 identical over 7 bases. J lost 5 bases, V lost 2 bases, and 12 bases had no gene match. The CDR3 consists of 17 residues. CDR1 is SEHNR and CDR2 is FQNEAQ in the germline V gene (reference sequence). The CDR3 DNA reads TGTGCCAGCAGCTTAAGACCGGTGGGGGGGAAAAACAATGAGCAGTTCTTC. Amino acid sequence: CASSLRPVGGKNNEQFF. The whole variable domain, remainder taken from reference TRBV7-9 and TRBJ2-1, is DTGVSQNPRHKITKRGQNVTFRCDPISEHNRLYWYRQTLGQGPEFLTYFQNEAQLEKSRLLSDRFSAERPKGSFSTLEIQRTEQGDSAMYLCASSLRPVGGKNNEQFFGPGTRLTVL.